The 32 T cell receptor beta chains given below trace back to one sample, sequenced in a study of identical twins. TCRdb used MiXCR to reprocess the 5' RACE reads, holding one entry per CDR3 protein. The sample lists fewer than 800,000 distinct CDR3 sequences, about 7.1% occurring once. The same data also contributed to another study, on yellow fever vaccine responses in identical twins.

Sequencing was carried out using PBMCs. The receptors here all came from a woman in her late teens or twenties in good health.

The table lists this clonotype with many counts. This sequence joins TRBV5-1 and TRBJ1-2; D is ambiguous. The germline gives CDR1 SGHRS, CDR2 YFSETQ. Trimming left V 4 bases short and J 6 bases short, with 7 bases between. The CDR3 loop spans 11 amino acids. CDR3 amino acids: CASSMGDGYTF. CDR3 coding DNA: TGCGCCAGCAGCATGGGAGATGGCTACACCTTC. Supplemented by reference TRBV5-1 and TRBJ1-2, the full variable domain reads KAGVTQTPRYLIKTRGQQVTLSCSPISGHRSVSWYQQTPGQGLQFLFEYFSETQRNKGNFPGRFSGRQFSNSRSEMNVSTLELGDSALYLCASSMGDGYTFGSGTRLTVV.

This clonotype came up a few times. The V call is TRBV5-6, the J call TRBJ2-3; TRBD2 agrees at 11 bases. Per germline, CDR1 SGHDT and CDR2 YYEEEE. V lost 4 bases, J lost 5 bases, and 3 bases stayed unmatched. This CDR3 region has 14 residues. The CDR3 DNA is TGTGCCAGCAGCCGGGGACTAGCGGTAGATACGCAGTATTTT. Amino acid sequence: CASSRGLAVDTQYF.

The chain couples TRBV11-2 to TRBJ1-2; D is possibly TRBD1 (5 bases). The CDR3 extends over 16 amino acids. Germline-derived CDR1 and CDR2 are SGHAT and FQNNGV. Trimming took off 1 base at V and 4 bases at J, with 16 bases between the two ends. The CDR3 spells CASSLGLRQGVYGYTF. The CDR3 region has the DNA TGTGCCAGCAGCTTAGGGTTACGGCAGGGAGTCTATGGCTACACCTTC.

This clonotype was seen at least ten times. The J gene is TRBJ2-1, the V gene TRBV7-2; D is unresolved. Germline CDR1 reads SGHTA; CDR2 reads FQGNSA. CDR3 length: 14 amino acids. The ends were cut back, 0 bases at V and 4 bases at J, with 7 bases in the middle. The CDR3, as DNA: TGTGCCAGCAGCTTAGCGGGAAAGTACAATGAGCAGTTCTTC. It codes for CASSLAGKYNEQFF.

In this sample, this clonotype turned up many times. The J gene is TRBJ2-1, the V gene TRBV12-3 or TRBV12-4; 8 bases agree with TRBD1. This CDR3 region has 15 residues. Unmatched junction bases numbered 4, after V lost 6 bases and J lost 0 bases. CDR3 amino acids: CASRRQGISYNEQFF. DNA for the CDR3: TGTGCCAGCAGGAGACAGGGGATCTCCTACAATGAGCAGTTCTTC.

This chain uses TRBV7-2 with TRBJ2-1; TRBD2 matches 9 bases. V was clipped by 1 base and J by 2 bases; unmatched bases: 6. The CDR3 runs 17 residues. Germline CDR1 is SGHTA and CDR2 is FQGNSA. The CDR3 DNA reads as TGTGCCAGCAGCTTAGTAATCGCGGGAGGGCCCTACAATGAGCAGTTCTTC. Residues: CASSLVIAGGPYNEQFF.

There are many counts of this clonotype. This chain uses TRBV12-3 or TRBV12-4 with TRBJ1-4, with a weak D call TRBD1 (5 bases). CDR3 length equals 12 residues. The V and J ends lost 3 bases and 14 bases respectively, with 13 bases between them. The CDR3 DNA sequence: TGTGCCAGCAGTTTTTCGGCAGGGATTCTGTTTTTT. The encoded protein is CASSFSAGILFF.

This clonotype was seen more than once but under ten times. The chain uses TRBV6-1 and TRBJ1-5; possibly TRBD1 for D (6 bases). The germline CDR1 and CDR2 sequences are MNHNS and SASEGT. V dropped 4 bases and J dropped 1 base, with 14 bases sitting between them. The CDR3 loop spans 16 amino acids. In DNA form, the CDR3 reads TGTGCCAGCAGTGCTCAACAGGGAGGGAGCAATCAGCCCCAGCATTTT. The encoded protein is CASSAQQGGSNQPQHF.

This clonotype was picked up many times. This chain connects TRBV5-1 to TRBJ2-3, with 8 nucleotides matching TRBD1. The CDR3 is 17 residues long. The trim removed 4 bases at V and 2 bases at J, leaving 12 bases unmatched. Per the germline V gene, CDR1 is SGHRS and CDR2 is YFSETQ. This chain's CDR3 is CASSITRTGIITDTQYF. The CDR3 nucleotides read TGCGCCAGCAGCATCACTCGGACAGGGATAATCACAGATACGCAGTATTTT. Full variable domain (remainder filled in from reference TRBV5-1 and TRBJ2-3): KAGVTQTPRYLIKTRGQQVTLSCSPISGHRSVSWYQQTPGQGLQFLFEYFSETQRNKGNFPGRFSGRQFSNSRSEMNVSTLELGDSALYLCASSITRTGIITDTQYFGPGTRLTVL.

The sample holds a few counts of this clonotype. CDR3 in amino acids: CASKERFPSFEKLFF. The CDR3 DNA is TGTGCCAGCAAAGAAAGGTTTCCGTCGTTCGAAAAACTGTTTTTT. V usage is TRBV6-1 and J usage is TRBJ1-4, with D hard to call. V gave up 7 bases and J gave up 8 bases, with 20 bases separating them. The CDR3 runs to 15 residues. In germline, CDR1 is MNHNS, CDR2 SASEGT.

This clonotype was counted many times. This chain connects TRBV5-1 to TRBJ2-5; no clear D gene. CDR1 and CDR2 (germline): SGHRS, YFSETQ. The CDR3 covers 12 residues. Trimming stripped 1 base from V and 2 bases from J, with 3 bases between. The CDR3 DNA is TGCGCCAGCAGCTTGCAACAAGAGACCCAGTACTTC. This translates into CASSLQQETQYF. The full variable domain, its missing parts supplied by reference TRBV5-1 and TRBJ2-5, is KAGVTQTPRYLIKTRGQQVTLSCSPISGHRSVSWYQQTPGQGLQFLFEYFSETQRNKGNFPGRFSGRQFSNSRSEMNVSTLELGDSALYLCASSLQQETQYFGPGTRLLVL.

V and J are TRBV18 and TRBJ2-5; D gene ambiguous. This CDR3 has 11 residues. In germline, CDR1 is KGHSH, CDR2 LQKENI. Trimming cost V 8 bases and J 5 bases, with 9 bases left between them. The CDR3 DNA reads TGTGCCAGCAGAGAGGTGGAGACCCAGTACTTC. This gives the protein CASREVETQYF.

This rearrangement joins TRBV4-1 to TRBJ2-1; 9 bases match TRBD2. V gave up 4 bases and J gave up 9 bases; unmatched junction bases: 16. The CDR3 runs to 17 residues. The germline gives CDR1 MGHRA, CDR2 YSYEKL. DNA of the CDR3: TGCGCCAGCAGCCGCTCCCGGGCTAGCGGGGAGTGGGGTGAGCAGTTCTTC. It encodes CASSRSRASGEWGEQFF.

The table lists this clonotype with a count of one. V and J are TRBV2 and TRBJ2-3; D may be TRBD1 or TRBD2 (5 bases each). Germline CDR1 SNHLY, CDR2 FYNNEI. The CDR3 runs to 13 residues. Trimming stripped 5 bases from V and 4 bases from J, with 10 bases between. The CDR3 sequence is CASSPGTPDTQYF. CDR3 DNA sequence: TGTGCCAGCAGTCCCGGGACGCCAGATACGCAGTATTTT. Supplemented by reference TRBV2 and TRBJ2-3, the full variable domain reads EPEVTQTPSHQVTQMGQEVILRCVPISNHLYFYWYRQILGQKVEFLVSFYNNEISEKSEIFDDQFSVERPDGSNFTLKIRSTKLEDSAMYFCASSPGTPDTQYFGPGTRLTVL.

The table lists this clonotype with a few counts. This sequence joins TRBV7-3 and TRBJ2-1; 12 nucleotides line up with TRBD2. CDR1 and CDR2 from the germline V gene are SGHTA and FQGTGA. CDR3 size: 15 residues. Unmatched junction bases numbered 8, after V lost 5 bases and J lost 9 bases. The CDR3 loop reads CASSRGLAGFSEQFF. The DNA of the CDR3 is TGTGCCAGCAGCCGGGGACTAGCGGGTTTCTCTGAGCAGTTCTTC. Combining the CDR3 with reference TRBV7-3 and TRBJ2-1 gives the whole variable domain GAGVSQTPSNKVTEKGKYVELRCDPISGHTALYWYRQSLGQGPEFLIYFQGTGAADDSGLPNDRFFAVRPEGSVSTLKIQRTERGDSAVYLCASSRGLAGFSEQFFGPGTRLTVL.

This clonotype turned up a few times. The rearrangement links TRBV6-5 to TRBJ2-2; 7 bases are shared with TRBD1. The J segment lost 0 bases and the V segment lost 2 bases, leaving 3 bases of the junction unmatched. The CDR3 is 16 amino acids. Germline V gene data show CDR1 as MNHEY and CDR2 as SVGAGI. The CDR3: CASSYKGATNTGELFF. Written as DNA, the CDR3 is TGTGCCAGCAGTTACAAGGGGGCGACGAACACCGGGGAGCTGTTTTTT.

V gene TRBV27 combines with J gene TRBJ2-7, with a weak D call TRBD1 (5 bases). Trimming took 2 bases from V and 0 from J, leaving 11 bases between them. This CDR3 comprises 15 residues. The germline V gene has CDR1 MNHEY and CDR2 SMNVEV (reference sequence). The CDR3 nucleotides read TGTGCCAGCAGTTTAAAGGGGCCACACTCCTACGAGCAGTACTTC. Translation gives CASSLKGPHSYEQYF.

This clonotype was recorded at least ten times. The gene calls are TRBV6-6 and TRBJ2-3; TRBD2 aligns across 10 bases. Germline-derived CDR1 and CDR2 are MNHNY and SVGAGI (reference sequence). CDR3 length equals 13 residues. V gave up 10 bases and J gave up 14 bases; unmatched junction bases: 15. The CDR3 region is CATTGTSESKVYF. CDR3 nucleotides: TGTGCCACCACCGGGACTAGCGAATCAAAGGTGTATTTT.

The sample holds many counts of this clonotype. The CDR3 nucleotides are TGCAGCGTTGGGTACTTCAGGGAACCTTACACTGAAGCTTTCTTT. Translation gives CSVGYFREPYTEAFF. V is TRBV29-1 and J is TRBJ1-1, with a possible D match to TRBD1 (5 bases). The CDR3 has 15 amino acids. With 4 bases removed from V and 3 bases from J, the gap between germline ends came to 18 bases. Germline CDR1 SQVTM, CDR2 ANQGSEA.

CDR3 nucleotide sequence: TGTGCCAGCAGCAGTAGACCGGACACTGCCCCCTTTGGCTACACCTTC. This sequence encodes CASSSRPDTAPFGYTF. The chain couples TRBV9 to TRBJ1-2; tentatively, D is TRBD1 (5 bases). The V and J ends lost 4 bases and 7 bases respectively, with 23 bases between them. CDR1 and CDR2 (germline): SGDLS, YYNGEE. This CDR3 is built from 16 residues.

This clonotype has ten or more counts. The rearrangement joins TRBV28 to TRBJ2-7, with 8 bases fitting TRBD1. CDR3 length: 12 amino acids. V was pared by 3 bases and J by 7 bases, with 2 bases of the junction left unmatched. Germline assignment: CDR1 MDHEN and CDR2 SYDVKM. CDR3 protein: CASSFRQGEQYV. The DNA of the CDR3 is TGTGCCAGCAGTTTTAGACAGGGGGAGCAGTACGTC.

This clonotype turned up a few times. The rearrangement joins TRBV5-1 to TRBJ2-1; 11 bases are shared with TRBD2. V lost 0 bases to trimming and J lost 5 bases; unmatched junction nucleotides: 7. The CDR3 is 17 residues long. In germline, CDR1 is SGHRS, CDR2 YFSETQ. CDR3 bases: TGCGCCAGCAGCTTGGCCGGGACTAGCGGTCTCCACAATGAGCAGTTCTTC. As protein: CASSLAGTSGLHNEQFF. The whole variable domain, filled in from reference TRBV5-1 and TRBJ2-1, reads KAGVTQTPRYLIKTRGQQVTLSCSPISGHRSVSWYQQTPGQGLQFLFEYFSETQRNKGNFPGRFSGRQFSNSRSEMNVSTLELGDSALYLCASSLAGTSGLHNEQFFGPGTRLTVL.

This clonotype came up a few times. This CDR3 is CASETWDRNTGELFF. In DNA, the CDR3 is TGTGCCAGCGAAACCTGGGACAGAAACACCGGGGAGCTGTTTTTT. The chain employs TRBV5-6 and TRBJ2-2; the match to TRBD1 covers 7 bases. The germline V gene encodes CDR1 SGHDT and CDR2 YYEEEE. The CDR3 has 15 residues. Trimming removed 7 bases from V and 2 bases from J; junction bases left unmatched: 8.

This clonotype was detected a few times. CDR3 protein: CASSTPLNRDHYNEQFF. The CDR3 DNA reads as TGTGCCAGCTCAACCCCACTTAACAGGGATCATTACAATGAGCAGTTCTTC. This sequence joins TRBV18 and TRBJ2-1, with D perhaps TRBD1 (6 bases). Trimming shortened V by 5 bases and J by 4 bases, and 21 bases separated the two germline ends. Germline V gene sequence: CDR1 KGHSH, CDR2 LQKENI. The CDR3 consists of 17 residues.

The chain has TRBV12-3 or TRBV12-4 and TRBJ2-1; D may be TRBD2 (6 bases). The V and J ends lost 7 bases and 9 bases respectively, with 16 bases between them. This CDR3 region has 13 residues. CDR3: CASTPIKGGEQFF. The CDR3 bases are TGTGCCAGCACTCCCATCAAGGGAGGTGAGCAGTTCTTC.

This clonotype was seen at least ten times. This chain uses TRBV4-1 with TRBJ2-4, with D tentatively TRBD1 or TRBD2 (5 bases each). CDR1 is MGHRA, CDR2 YSYEKL, per germline. The CDR3 covers 16 residues. V was shortened by 4 bases and J by 2 bases, with 15 bases between the two germline ends. The CDR3 nucleotides are TGCGCCAGCAGCCGGGAATGGGGGTCTCCCAAAAACATTCAGTACTTC. This codes for CASSREWGSPKNIQYF.

This clonotype has ten or more counts. The genes are TRBV12-3 or TRBV12-4 and TRBJ2-1; 9 nucleotides align to TRBD2. V gave up 2 bases and J gave up 3 bases; unmatched junction bases: 2. The CDR3 runs to 15 residues. The CDR3 protein is CASSLSSGNYNEQFF. DNA of the CDR3: TGTGCCAGCAGTTTATCTAGCGGGAACTACAATGAGCAGTTCTTC.

There are many counts of this clonotype. This rearrangement joins TRBV25-1 to TRBJ1-5; TRBD1 matches 7 bases. Germline CDR1 and CDR2: MGHDK and SYGVNS. With V trimmed by 3 bases and J by 6 bases, 5 bases remained unmatched. The CDR3 runs 14 residues. CDR3: CASSETGSGQPQHF. For the CDR3, the DNA is TGTGCCAGCAGTGAGACAGGGTCGGGTCAGCCCCAGCATTTT.

This clonotype has ten or more counts. This sequence joins TRBV7-9 and TRBJ2-1, with 7 positions matching TRBD1. CDR1 SEHNR and CDR2 FQNEAQ come from the germline V gene (reference sequence). With V trimmed by 4 bases and J by 5 bases, 2 bases remained unmatched. The CDR3 is 13 amino acids. The CDR3 here is CASSWGQNNEQFF. CDR3 in DNA: TGTGCCAGCAGCTGGGGACAGAACAATGAGCAGTTCTTC.

This clonotype occurred a few times. The rearrangement links TRBV3-1 to TRBJ1-2; possibly TRBD1 for D (5 bases). Per the germline V gene, CDR1 is LGHDT and CDR2 is YNNKEL (reference sequence). This CDR3 has 14 amino acids. Trimming shortened V by 3 bases and J by 3 bases, and 11 bases separated the two germline ends. In DNA, the CDR3 is TGTGCCAGCAGCCAGTTGGAGGGGTACTATGGCTACACCTTC. The encoded protein is CASSQLEGYYGYTF.

This clonotype came up a few times. This chain links TRBV29-1 with TRBJ2-1; 9 nucleotides match TRBD1. Germline loops: CDR1 SQVTM, CDR2 ANQGSEA. J lost 3 bases, V lost 7 bases, and 4 bases had no gene match. The CDR3 has 13 amino acids. CDR3: CSARTGDYNEQFF. The CDR3 DNA follows: TGCAGCGCCAGGACAGGGGACTACAATGAGCAGTTCTTC.

The chain recombines TRBV27 with TRBJ2-2, with TRBD1 matching over 7 bases. Germline V gene sequence: CDR1 MNHEY, CDR2 SMNVEV (reference sequence). Unmatched junction bases numbered 22, after V lost 2 bases and J lost 4 bases. This CDR3 is built from 21 residues. CDR3 protein: CASSLLGSLGVLGQFTGELFF. The CDR3 DNA reads as TGTGCCAGCAGTTTACTGGGATCCCTGGGGGTGCTGGGACAGTTCACCGGGGAGCTGTTTTTT.